This T cell receptor beta chain was captured by sequencing in a study of blood T cell repertoires in COVID-19. Background on the study: Acute and convalescent COVID-19 samples came from the United States, Italy and Spain. Sources were T cells, B-cell-depleted T cells, or PBMCs; the material itself was cDNA or gDNA.

The CDR3 extends over 16 amino acids. CDR1 and CDR2 (germline): SGHTA, FQGNSA. V gave up 2 bases and J gave up 6 bases; unmatched junction bases: 10. In the authors' workflow: The authors estimated nucleated cell counts from reference gene primer amplification. Data came from immunoSEQ multiplex PCR; TCRdb stores just in-frame clones and leaves some out. V, J and clone size are taken as reported in that table, and D and trimming were inferred from the DNA itself. This sample yields fewer than 90,000 clones, of which about 95% are seen a single time; roughly 4.7% belongs to the top ten. The clonotype originates from a human donor with active COVID-19. The donor label of this sample is uncertain. The specimen sequenced was peripheral blood. The chain employs TRBV7-2 and TRBJ2-7; TRBD1 matches 10 bases. This chain's CDR3 is CASSLRGTGVFSEQYF. In DNA form, the CDR3 reads TGTGCCAGCAGCTTACGTGGGACAGGGGTCTTTAGCGAGCAGTACTTC.